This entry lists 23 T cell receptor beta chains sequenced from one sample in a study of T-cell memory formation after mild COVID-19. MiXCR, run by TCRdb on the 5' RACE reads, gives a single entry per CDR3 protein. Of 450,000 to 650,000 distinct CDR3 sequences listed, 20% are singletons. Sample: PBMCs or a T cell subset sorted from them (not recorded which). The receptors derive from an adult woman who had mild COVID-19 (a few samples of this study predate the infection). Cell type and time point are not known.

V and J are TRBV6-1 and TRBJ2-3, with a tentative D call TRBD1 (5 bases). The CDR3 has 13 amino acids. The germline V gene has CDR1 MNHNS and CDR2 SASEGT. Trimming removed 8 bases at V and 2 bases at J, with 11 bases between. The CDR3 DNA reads TGTGCCAGCCTGGACATCATCACAGATACGCAGTATTTT. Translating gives CASLDIITDTQYF.

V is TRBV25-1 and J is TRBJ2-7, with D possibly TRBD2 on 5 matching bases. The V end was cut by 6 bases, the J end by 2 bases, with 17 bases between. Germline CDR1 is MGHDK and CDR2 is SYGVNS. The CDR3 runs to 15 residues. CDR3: CASRSLAEPPYEQYF. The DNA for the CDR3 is TGTGCCAGCAGGAGTCTAGCCGAACCTCCCTACGAGCAGTACTTC.

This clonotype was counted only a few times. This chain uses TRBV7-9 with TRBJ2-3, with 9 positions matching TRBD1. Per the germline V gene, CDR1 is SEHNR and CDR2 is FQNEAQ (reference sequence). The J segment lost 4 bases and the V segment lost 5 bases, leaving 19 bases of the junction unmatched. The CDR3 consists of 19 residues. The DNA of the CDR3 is TGTGCCAGCAGCCCGGGAGACAGGACAGGGGTTCTATGGGCAGATACGCAGTATTTT. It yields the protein CASSPGDRTGVLWADTQYF. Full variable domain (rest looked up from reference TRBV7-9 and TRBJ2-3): DTGVSQNPRHKITKRGQNVTFRCDPISEHNRLYWYRQTLGQGPEFLTYFQNEAQLEKSRLLSDRFSAERPKGSFSTLEIQRTEQGDSAMYLCASSPGDRTGVLWADTQYFGPGTRLTVL.

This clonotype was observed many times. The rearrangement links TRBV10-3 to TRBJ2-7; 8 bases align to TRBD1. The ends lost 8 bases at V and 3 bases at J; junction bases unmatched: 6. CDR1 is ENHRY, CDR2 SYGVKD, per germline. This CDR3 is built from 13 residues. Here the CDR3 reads CAIQGAADYEQYF. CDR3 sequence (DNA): TGTGCCATCCAGGGGGCTGCTGACTACGAGCAGTACTTC.

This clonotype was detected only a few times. For the CDR3, the DNA is TGCGCCAGCAGCCAAGAGGCTGGACAGGTTGACTACACCTTC. It yields the protein CASSQEAGQVDYTF. This rearrangement joins TRBV4-3 to TRBJ1-2; TRBD1 aligns across 7 bases. The V segment lost 0 bases and the J segment 10 bases; nucleotides outside the gene matches: 8. This CDR3 spans 14 amino acids. The germline CDR1 and CDR2 sequences are LGHNA and YSLEER.

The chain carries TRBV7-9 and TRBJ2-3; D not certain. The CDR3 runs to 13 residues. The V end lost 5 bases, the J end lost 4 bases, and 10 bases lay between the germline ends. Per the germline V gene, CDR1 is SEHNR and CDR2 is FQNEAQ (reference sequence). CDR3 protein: CASSTRLADTQYF. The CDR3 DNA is TGTGCCAGCAGCACCCGACTCGCAGATACGCAGTATTTT.

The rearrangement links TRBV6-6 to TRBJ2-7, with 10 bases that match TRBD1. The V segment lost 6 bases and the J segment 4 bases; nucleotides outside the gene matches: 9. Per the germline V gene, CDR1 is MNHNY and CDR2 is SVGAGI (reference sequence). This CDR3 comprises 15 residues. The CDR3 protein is CASSIGTGVRYEQYF. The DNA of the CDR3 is TGTGCCAGCAGCATCGGGACAGGGGTTCGGTACGAGCAGTACTTC.

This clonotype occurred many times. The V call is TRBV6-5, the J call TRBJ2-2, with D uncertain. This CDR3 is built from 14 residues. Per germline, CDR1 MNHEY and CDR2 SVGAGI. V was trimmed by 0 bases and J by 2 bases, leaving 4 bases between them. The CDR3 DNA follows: TGTGCCAGCAGTTACTCGTCCAACACCGGGGAGCTGTTTTTT. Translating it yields CASSYSSNTGELFF.

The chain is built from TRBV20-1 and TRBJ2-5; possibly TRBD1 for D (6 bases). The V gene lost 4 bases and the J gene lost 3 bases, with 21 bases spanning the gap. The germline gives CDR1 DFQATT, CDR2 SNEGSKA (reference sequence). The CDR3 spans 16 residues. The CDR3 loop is CSATHLTGYLEETQYF. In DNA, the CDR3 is TGCAGTGCTACCCACTTGACAGGTTATTTAGAAGAGACCCAGTACTTC.

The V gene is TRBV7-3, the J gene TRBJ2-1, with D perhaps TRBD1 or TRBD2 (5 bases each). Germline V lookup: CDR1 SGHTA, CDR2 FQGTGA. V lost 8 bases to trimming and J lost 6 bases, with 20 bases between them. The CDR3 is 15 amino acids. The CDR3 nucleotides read TGTGCCAGCGGGCCTTTGGGGGAGTCTGGCAATGAGCAGTTCTTC. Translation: CASGPLGESGNEQFF.

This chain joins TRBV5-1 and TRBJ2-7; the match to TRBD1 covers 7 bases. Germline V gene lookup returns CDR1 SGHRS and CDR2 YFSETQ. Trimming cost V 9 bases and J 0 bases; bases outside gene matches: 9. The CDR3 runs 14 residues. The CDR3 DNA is TGCGCCACCAGAGTAGGGGACAGCTCCTACGAGCAGTACTTC. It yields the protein CATRVGDSSYEQYF.

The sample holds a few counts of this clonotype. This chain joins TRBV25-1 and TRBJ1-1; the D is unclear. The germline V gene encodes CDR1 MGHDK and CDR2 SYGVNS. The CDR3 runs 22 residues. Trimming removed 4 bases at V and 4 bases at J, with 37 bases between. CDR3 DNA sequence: TGTGCCAGCAGTGGATCAGCTGTTGGGATTGGGCTACAAGGCCAGGAGGGCACTGAAGCTTTCTTT. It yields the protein CASSGSAVGIGLQGQEGTEAFF.

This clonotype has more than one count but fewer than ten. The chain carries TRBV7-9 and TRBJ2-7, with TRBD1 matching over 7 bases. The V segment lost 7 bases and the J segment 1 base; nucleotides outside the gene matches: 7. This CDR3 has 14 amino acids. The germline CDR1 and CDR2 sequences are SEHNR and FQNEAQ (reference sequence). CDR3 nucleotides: TGTGCCAGCACTCAGACAGGGCGGTCCTACGAGCAGTACTTC. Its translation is CASTQTGRSYEQYF. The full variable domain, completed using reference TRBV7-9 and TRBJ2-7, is DTGVSQNPRHKITKRGQNVTFRCDPISEHNRLYWYRQTLGQGPEFLTYFQNEAQLEKSRLLSDRFSAERPKGSFSTLEIQRTEQGDSAMYLCASTQTGRSYEQYFGPGTRLTVT.

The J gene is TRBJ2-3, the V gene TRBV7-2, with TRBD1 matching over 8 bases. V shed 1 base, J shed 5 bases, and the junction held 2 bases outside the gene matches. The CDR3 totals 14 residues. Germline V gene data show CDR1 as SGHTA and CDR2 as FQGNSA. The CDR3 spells CASSLEGQVDTQYF. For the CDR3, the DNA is TGTGCCAGCAGCTTAGAGGGACAGGTAGATACGCAGTATTTT.

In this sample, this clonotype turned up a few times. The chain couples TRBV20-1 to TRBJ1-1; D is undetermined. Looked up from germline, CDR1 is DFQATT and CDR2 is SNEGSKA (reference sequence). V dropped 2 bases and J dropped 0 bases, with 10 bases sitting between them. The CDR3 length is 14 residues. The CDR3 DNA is TGCAGTGCTAGAATAGGTCAACTGAACACTGAAGCTTTCTTT. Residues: CSARIGQLNTEAFF.

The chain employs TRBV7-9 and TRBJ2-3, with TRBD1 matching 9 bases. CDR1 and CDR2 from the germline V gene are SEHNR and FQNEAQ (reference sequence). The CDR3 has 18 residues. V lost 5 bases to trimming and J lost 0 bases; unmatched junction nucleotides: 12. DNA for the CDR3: TGTGCCAGCAGCCTCCTACCGGGACAGGGTGGGAGCACAGATACGCAGTATTTT. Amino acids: CASSLLPGQGGSTDTQYF.

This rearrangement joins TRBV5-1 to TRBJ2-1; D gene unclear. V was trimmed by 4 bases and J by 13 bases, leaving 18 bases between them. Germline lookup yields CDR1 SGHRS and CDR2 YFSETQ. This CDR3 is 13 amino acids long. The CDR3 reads CASSPDPTSSQFF. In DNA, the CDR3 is TGCGCCAGCAGCCCTGATCCGACAAGCTCCCAGTTCTTC. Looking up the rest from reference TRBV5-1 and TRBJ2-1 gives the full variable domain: KAGVTQTPRYLIKTRGQQVTLSCSPISGHRSVSWYQQTPGQGLQFLFEYFSETQRNKGNFPGRFSGRQFSNSRSEMNVSTLELGDSALYLCASSPDPTSSQFFGPGTRLTVL.

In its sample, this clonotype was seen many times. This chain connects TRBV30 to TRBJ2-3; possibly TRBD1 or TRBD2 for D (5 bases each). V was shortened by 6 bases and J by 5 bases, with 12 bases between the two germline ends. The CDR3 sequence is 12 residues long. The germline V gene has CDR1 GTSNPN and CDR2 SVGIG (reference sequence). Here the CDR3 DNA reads TGTGCCTGTCGAGGGGCCGGAGATACGCAGTATTTT. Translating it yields CACRGAGDTQYF.

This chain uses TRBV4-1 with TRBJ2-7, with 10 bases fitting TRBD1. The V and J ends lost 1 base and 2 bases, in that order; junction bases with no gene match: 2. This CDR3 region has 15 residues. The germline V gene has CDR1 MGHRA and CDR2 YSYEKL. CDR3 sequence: CASSQADRGAYEQYF. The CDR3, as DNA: TGCGCCAGCAGCCAAGCGGACAGGGGGGCCTACGAGCAGTACTTC.

Written as DNA, the CDR3 is TGTGCCAGCAGTTTGAGGTTGGGGATGGAGAATCAGCCCCAGCATTTT. This encodes CASSLRLGMENQPQHF. The chain is built from TRBV12-3 or TRBV12-4 and TRBJ1-5; no firm D call. This CDR3 is built from 16 residues. V dropped 3 bases and J dropped 4 bases, with 16 bases sitting between them.

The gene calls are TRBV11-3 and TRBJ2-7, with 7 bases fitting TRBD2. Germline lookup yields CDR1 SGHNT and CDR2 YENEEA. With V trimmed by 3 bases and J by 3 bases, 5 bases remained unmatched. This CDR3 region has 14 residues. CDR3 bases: TGTGCCAGCAGCTTCTGGGGGGAGGGCTACGAGCAGTACTTC. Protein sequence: CASSFWGEGYEQYF.

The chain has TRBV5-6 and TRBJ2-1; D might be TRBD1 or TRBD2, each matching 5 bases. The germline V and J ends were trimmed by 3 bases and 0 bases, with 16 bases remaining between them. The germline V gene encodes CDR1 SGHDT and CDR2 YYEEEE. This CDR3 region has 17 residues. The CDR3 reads CASSSSGPVSSYNEQFF. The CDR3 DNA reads TGTGCCAGCAGCTCCTCGGGGCCAGTCAGCTCCTACAATGAGCAGTTCTTC.

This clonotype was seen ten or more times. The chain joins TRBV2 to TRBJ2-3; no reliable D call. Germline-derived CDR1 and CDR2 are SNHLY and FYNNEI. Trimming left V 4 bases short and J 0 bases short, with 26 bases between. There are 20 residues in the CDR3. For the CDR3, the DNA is TGTGCCAGCAGTGGGCCCCAGGCTTGGGGTGGCAGCACTAGCACAGATACGCAGTATTTT. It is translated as CASSGPQAWGGSTSTDTQYF.